The 28 T cell receptor beta chains below come from one sample, sequenced in a study of cytomegalovirus exposure and HLA in healthy donors. This PCR relied on a set of 60 Vbeta primers and 13 Jbeta primers. TCRdb keeps only in-frame clones here, not all; method: immunoSEQ multiplex PCR. The sample lists 170,000 or so clones; 84% were seen once. The sequenced sample was PBMCs. Receptor source: a man aged 50-60 years in good health and CMV-seropositive.

This clone was counted once. The chain couples TRBV5-6 to TRBJ1-1; possible D gene TRBD1, 5 bases. Germline CDR1 SGHDT, CDR2 YYEEEE. With 7 bases removed from V and 5 bases from J, the gap between germline ends came to 18 bases. This CDR3 contains 14 residues. CDR3 sequence (DNA): TGTGCCAGCCGCCGGAGGGGAGGTAAAACTGAAGCTTTCTTT. Its translation is CASRRRGGKTEAFF. The full variable domain, its missing parts supplied by reference TRBV5-6 and TRBJ1-1, is DAGVTQSPTHLIKTRGQQVTLRCSPKSGHDTVSWYQQALGQGPQFIFQYYEEEERQRGNFPDRFSGHQFPNYSSELNVNALLLGDSALYLCASRRRGGKTEAFFGQGTRLTVV.

The rearrangement uses TRBV5-4 and TRBJ2-5; the D gene is possibly TRBD2 (6 bases). CDR1 SGHNT and CDR2 YYREEE come from the germline V gene (reference sequence). Trimming pared 0 bases from V and 1 base from J, leaving 19 bases between. The CDR3 consists of 18 residues. CDR3 in DNA: TGTGCCAGCAGCTTGGATCGTTGGGGCGGGGATATCCAAGAGACCCAGTACTTC. Encoded protein: CASSLDRWGGDIQETQYF.

In this sample, this clone turned up a few times. V and J are TRBV29-1 and TRBJ1-2; D is possibly TRBD1 (5 bases). Germline CDR1 and CDR2: SQVTM and ANQGSEA. The CDR3 consists of 12 residues. V was pared by 4 bases and J by 7 bases, with 13 bases between. Here the CDR3 DNA reads TGCAGCGTTGGGCTGGGAGGGGTTGGCTACACCTTC. Residues: CSVGLGGVGYTF.

This clone was counted a few times. The chain couples TRBV15 to TRBJ2-2; 12 nucleotides agree with TRBD2. The germline CDR1 and CDR2 sequences are LNHNV and YYDKDF (reference sequence). With V trimmed by 5 bases and J by 6 bases, 10 bases remained unmatched. This CDR3 spans 17 amino acids. The CDR3 region is CATSSPSGRAAPGELFF. In nucleotides, the CDR3 is TGTGCCACCAGCTCACCTAGCGGGAGGGCCGCCCCCGGGGAGCTGTTTTTT.

The chain links TRBV15 to TRBJ2-7, with D tentatively TRBD2 (5 bases). Germline V CDR1 and CDR2: LNHNV, YYDKDF (reference sequence). V was pared by 1 base and J by 4 bases, with 17 bases between. The CDR3 consists of 16 residues. CDR3 sequence reads: CATSRGGSFGIYEQYF. In DNA, the CDR3 is TGTGCCACCAGCAGAGGTGGGAGTTTTGGGATTTACGAGCAGTACTTC.

The chain joins TRBV5-5 to TRBJ1-1, with D unresolved. V was shortened by 4 bases and J by 1 base, with 14 bases between the two germline ends. Germline V gene sequence: CDR1 SGHKS, CDR2 YYEKEE (reference sequence). CDR3 size: 15 residues. This chain's CDR3 is CASSLVTMGNTEAFF. The CDR3, as DNA: TGTGCCAGCAGCCTTGTGACAATGGGGAACACTGAAGCTTTCTTT.

The chain links TRBV19 to TRBJ1-2, with 7 bases fitting TRBD1. The CDR3 spans 15 residues. V lost 5 bases to trimming and J lost 2 bases; unmatched junction nucleotides: 8. Germline V gives CDR1 LNHDA, CDR2 SQIVND (reference sequence). This chain's CDR3 is CASSAYRGPNYGYTF. DNA of the CDR3: TGTGCCAGTAGTGCATACAGGGGTCCAAACTATGGCTACACCTTC.

The chain carries TRBV6-5 and TRBJ2-3, with TRBD2 as a possible D gene (5 bases). This CDR3 has 14 amino acids. V was pared by 2 bases and J by 2 bases, with 8 bases between. The germline V gene has CDR1 MNHEY and CDR2 SVGAGI. CDR3 DNA sequence: TGTGCCAGCAGTTACGACGGGGTCACAGATACGCAGTATTTT. This gives the protein CASSYDGVTDTQYF.

The rearrangement joins TRBV29-1 to TRBJ2-3; tentative D call: TRBD2 (6 bases). Germline CDR1 is SQVTM and CDR2 is ANQGSEA. The CDR3 runs 13 residues. V lost 8 bases and J 2 bases, leaving 14 bases between the germline ends. The CDR3 loop is CSSEGGNTDTQYF. The CDR3 nucleotides read TGCAGCTCCGAGGGCGGGAACACAGATACGCAGTATTTT.

This clone was counted between two and nine times. This chain uses TRBV5-1 with TRBJ1-1, with 7 bases matching TRBD1. The CDR3 has 14 amino acids. Germline CDR1 is SGHRS and CDR2 is YFSETQ. The V segment lost 4 bases and the J segment 2 bases; nucleotides outside the gene matches: 5. Here the CDR3 reads CASSVGTANTEAFF. CDR3 DNA: TGCGCCAGCAGCGTTGGGACAGCTAACACTGAAGCTTTCTTT.

The chain joins TRBV2 to TRBJ2-1, with 12 bases lining up with TRBD2. Germline CDR1 is SNHLY and CDR2 is FYNNEI. Trimming removed 6 bases from V and 6 bases from J; junction bases left unmatched: 6. The CDR3 totals 15 residues. CDR3 residues: CASSQRLAGANEQFF. The DNA for the CDR3 is TGTGCCAGCAGCCAACGACTAGCGGGGGCCAATGAGCAGTTCTTC.

The chain has TRBV7-8 and TRBJ1-1; TRBD1 aligns across 9 bases. The length of the CDR3 is 15 residues. CDR1 is SGHVS, CDR2 FQNEAQ, per germline. V trimming: 4 bases; J trimming: 0 bases; junction bases outside the gene matches: 3. DNA of the CDR3: TGTGCCAGCAGCTCGGGACAGGGCCTGAACACTGAAGCTTTCTTT. Encoded protein: CASSSGQGLNTEAFF. The whole variable domain, remainder taken from reference TRBV7-8 and TRBJ1-1, is GAGVSQSPRYKVAKRGQDVALRCDPISGHVSLFWYQQALGQGPEFLTYFQNEAQLDKSGLPSDRFFAERPEGSVSTLKIQRTQQEDSAVYLCASSSGQGLNTEAFFGQGTRLTVV.

V gene TRBV27 combines with J gene TRBJ2-7; 9 bases map to TRBD1. Germline CDR1 and CDR2: MNHEY and SMNVEV (reference sequence). The length of the CDR3 is 15 residues. CDR3 DNA: TGTGCCAGCAGTCTATCCGGGACAGGGCGCTACGAGCAGTACGTC. Its protein product is CASSLSGTGRYEQYV.

The chain couples TRBV6-1 to TRBJ2-3; 12 nucleotides align to TRBD2. With V trimmed by 4 bases and J by 4 bases, 9 bases remained unmatched. Per germline, CDR1 MNHNS and CDR2 SASEGT. The CDR3 contains 17 residues. The CDR3 sequence: CASSVSTSGRRPDTQYF. CDR3 in DNA: TGTGCCAGCAGTGTAAGCACTAGCGGGAGGCGGCCAGATACGCAGTATTTT.

This clone showed up just once. The J gene is TRBJ2-2, the V gene TRBV5-1; D uncertain. Trimming stripped 1 base from V and 4 bases from J, with 8 bases between. Per germline, CDR1 SGHRS and CDR2 YFSETQ. CDR3 length: 14 residues. In DNA, the CDR3 is TGCGCCAGCAGCTTGACCGTCGGCACCGGGGAGCTGTTTTTT. Residues: CASSLTVGTGELFF.

The chain employs TRBV5-1 and TRBJ2-1, with TRBD2 matching over 13 bases. V trimming: 0 bases; J trimming: 6 bases; junction bases outside the gene matches: 9. This CDR3 comprises 18 residues. The V gene's germline CDR1 is SGHRS and CDR2 YFSETQ. CDR3 region: CASSLAQVRTSGSNEQFF. In DNA form, the CDR3 reads TGCGCCAGCAGCTTGGCCCAGGTGAGGACTAGCGGGAGCAATGAGCAGTTCTTC.

The genes are TRBV4-1 and TRBJ2-5, with TRBD2 identical over 9 bases. V dropped 2 bases and J dropped 4; count of bases not matched to a gene: 11. The germline V gene encodes CDR1 MGHRA and CDR2 YSYEKL. The CDR3 contains 17 residues. The CDR3 is CASSQSASGDVRETQYF. The CDR3 DNA reads as TGCGCCAGCAGCCAATCTGCTAGCGGGGACGTAAGAGAGACCCAGTACTTC.

This clone was found once. The V and J genes are TRBV9 and TRBJ1-6; TRBD1 agrees at 8 bases. Germline CDR1 and CDR2: SGDLS and YYNGEE. The junction had 9 bases not matched to a gene; V was cut back by 3 bases and J by 7 bases. The CDR3 loop spans 16 amino acids. CDR3 sequence (DNA): TGTGCCAGCAGCGCCCTGGGGCAGGGGGCAAATTCACCCCTCCACTTT. Protein: CASSALGQGANSPLHF.

The chain recombines TRBV29-1 with TRBJ1-2, with a possible D match to TRBD1 (6 bases). The CDR3 runs to 15 residues. Trimming pared 3 bases from V and 1 base from J, leaving 15 bases between. Germline V lookup: CDR1 SQVTM, CDR2 ANQGSEA. The CDR3 DNA reads as TGCAGCGTTGACAGGGGCTCGAGAGGTAACTATGGCTACACCTTC. Protein sequence: CSVDRGSRGNYGYTF.

This clone was seen only a few times. The rearrangement joins TRBV11-2 to TRBJ2-1; 7 nucleotides match TRBD1. CDR1 SGHAT and CDR2 FQNNGV come from the germline V gene. The CDR3 is 14 amino acids. V was pared by 5 bases and J by 8 bases, with 9 bases of the junction left unmatched. As DNA, the CDR3 is TGTGCCAGCAGCCCGCACAGGGGCTCGGATGAGCAGTTCTTC. It codes for CASSPHRGSDEQFF.

V and J are TRBV9 and TRBJ2-5; perhaps TRBD2 as D (6 bases). The J call may be in error: the DNA end matches TRBJ2-7 better. This CDR3 has 14 residues. Germline-derived CDR1 and CDR2 are SGDLS and YYNGEE. CDR3: CASSVGGTGTEQYF. The CDR3 DNA follows: TGTGCCAGCAGCGTTGGGGGGACCGGGACCGAGCAGTACTTC.

The V gene is TRBV5-1, the J gene TRBJ2-1; D not certain. Between the trimmed V and J ends, which lost 0 bases and 5 bases, there was a span of 9 bases. The CDR3 is 14 residues long. Germline CDR1 SGHRS, CDR2 YFSETQ. DNA for the CDR3: TGCGCCAGCAGCTTGGCGCAGGAACACAATGAGCAGTTCTTC. This gives the protein CASSLAQEHNEQFF.

The rearrangement uses TRBV15 and TRBJ1-6, with a weak D call TRBD1 (5 bases). The CDR3 has 14 residues. The V end lost 5 bases, the J end lost 10 bases, and 15 bases lay between the germline ends. Germline CDR1 reads LNHNV; CDR2 reads YYDKDF (reference sequence). This CDR3 reads CATSWGGVGSPLHF. DNA of the CDR3: TGTGCCACCAGCTGGGGCGGGGTAGGATCACCCCTCCACTTT.

The genes are TRBV5-8 and TRBJ1-2; 10 bases align to TRBD1. J lost 4 bases, V lost 3 bases, and 6 bases had no gene match. Germline assignment: CDR1 SGHTS and CDR2 YDEGEE. The CDR3 is 15 amino acids. For the CDR3, the DNA is TGTGCCAGCAGCTACTCCGGGACAGGGGCCTATGGCTACACCTTC. Its protein product is CASSYSGTGAYGYTF.

The chain links TRBV5-1 to TRBJ1-1; possibly TRBD1 for D (6 bases). The germline CDR1 and CDR2 sequences are SGHRS and YFSETQ. With 0 bases removed from V and 8 bases from J, the gap between germline ends came to 11 bases. This CDR3 comprises 13 residues. This chain's CDR3 is CASSLEGVWEAFF. CDR3 in DNA: TGCGCCAGCAGCTTGGAGGGGGTCTGGGAAGCTTTCTTT.

The CDR3: CASGPGLPPFYV. The DNA of the CDR3 is TGTGCTAGTGGTCCGGGACTACCTCCTTTCTACGTC. This rearrangement joins TRBV12-5 to TRBJ2-7; 7 nucleotides agree with TRBD2. The CDR3 is made up of 12 amino acids. The V and J ends lost 5 bases and 13 bases, in that order; junction bases with no gene match: 11. Germline V gene data show CDR1 as LGHNT and CDR2 as FRNRAP.

The J gene is TRBJ2-5, the V gene TRBV29-1; D is unclear. The CDR3 loop spans 14 amino acids. Germline CDR1 is SQVTM and CDR2 is ANQGSEA. The V end lost 1 base, the J end lost 1 base, and 10 bases lay between the germline ends. CDR3 coding DNA: TGCAGCGTTGAAGCTGGCAGCGTCCAAGAGACCCAGTACTTC. Translation gives CSVEAGSVQETQYF.

The chain couples TRBV5-1 to TRBJ1-1, with a weak D call TRBD1 (5 bases). CDR3 length: 13 amino acids. Germline V lookup: CDR1 SGHRS, CDR2 YFSETQ. V dropped 1 base and J dropped 3 bases, with 7 bases sitting between them. DNA of the CDR3: TGCGCCAGCAGCTTGCCGACAGACACTGAAGCTTTCTTT. Encoded protein: CASSLPTDTEAFF.